This T cell receptor beta chain was recovered during a study of blood T cell repertoires in COVID-19. Study-level background: The origin of the acute and convalescent COVID-19 samples was the United States, Italy and Spain. PBMCs, B-cell-depleted T cells, or T cells were the source of the cDNA or gDNA that made up the material.

Under the authors' procedure: Counts of nucleated cells, estimated from reference gene primer amplification, were obtained. The repertoire was sequenced with immunoSEQ multiplex PCR; TCRdb's copy has only in-frame clones and lacks some. V and J calls and clone size are copied from that table; D and trimming were computed from the DNA. Seen here are some 110,000 clones, around 79% observed once, and the top ten hold 2% to 3%. The sample taken for sequencing was peripheral blood. This clonotype originated in a man in his fifties with acute or convalescent COVID-19.

CDR3 amino acids: CASSSYLRGKRETQYF. The CDR3 region has the DNA TGTGCCAGCAGTTCATACCTCAGGGGGAAGAGAGAGACCCAGTACTTC. The chain couples TRBV28 to TRBJ2-5; 7 bases are shared with TRBD1. The ends lost 4 bases at V and 4 bases at J; junction bases unmatched: 12. In germline, CDR1 is MDHEN, CDR2 SYDVKM. The CDR3 has 16 residues. The complete variable domain, with remaining parts taken from reference TRBV28 and TRBJ2-5, reads DVKVTQSSRYLVKRTGEKVFLECVQDMDHENMFWYRQDPGLGLRLIYFSYDVKMKEKGDIPEGYSVSREKKERFSLILESASTNQTSMYLCASSSYLRGKRETQYFGPGTRLLVL.